The source of this T cell receptor beta chain is a study of tumor-infiltrating lymphocytes in localized non-small cell lung cancer. Overall study: The cohort mixed smokers and never-smokers, several histologies, and some post-neoadjuvant-chemotherapy samples. Points from the study as a whole: No T-cell fraction difference was seen between IM1 and IM2 tumors. Different pieces of the same tissue were used for each assay.

The V gene end was trimmed by 0 bases and the J gene end by 4 bases; junction bases not matched to a gene: 9. CDR3 length: 16 amino acids. Germline-derived CDR1 and CDR2 are SQVTM and ANQGSEA. In this sample, this clone turned up once. Its target is unknown. This table comes from immunoSEQ multiplex PCR, and its TCRdb copy is limited to in-frame clones, with some not included. The sample lists thousands of clones, around 74% occurring once. The TCR comes from a human donor with non-small cell lung cancer. Input material: lung tumor tissue. The chain uses TRBV29-1 and TRBJ2-7; 10 bases align to TRBD1. CDR3 region: CSVEDDRGPRPYEQYF. The CDR3, as DNA: TGCAGCGTTGAAGATGACAGGGGGCCACGCCCATACGAGCAGTACTTC.